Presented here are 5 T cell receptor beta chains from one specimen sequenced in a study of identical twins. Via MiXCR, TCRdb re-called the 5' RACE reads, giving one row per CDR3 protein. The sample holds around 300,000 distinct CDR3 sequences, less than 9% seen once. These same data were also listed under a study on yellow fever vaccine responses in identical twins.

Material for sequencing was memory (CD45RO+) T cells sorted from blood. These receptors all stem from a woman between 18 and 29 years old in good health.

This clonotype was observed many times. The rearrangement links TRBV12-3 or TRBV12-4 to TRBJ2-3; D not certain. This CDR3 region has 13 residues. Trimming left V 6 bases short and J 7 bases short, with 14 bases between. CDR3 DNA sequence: TGTGCCAGCAGCCTGGATTTGGGAAATACGCAGTATTTT. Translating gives CASSLDLGNTQYF.

The CDR3 loop reads CASSQWDGNTGELFF. The CDR3 DNA reads as TGTGCCAGCAGCCAATGGGACGGAAACACCGGGGAGCTGTTTTTT. This chain connects TRBV3-1 to TRBJ2-2; D possibly matches TRBD1 or TRBD2 (5 bases each). In germline, CDR1 is LGHDT, CDR2 YNNKEL (reference sequence). V was clipped by 2 bases and J by 2 bases, with 9 bases between them. The CDR3 has 15 residues.

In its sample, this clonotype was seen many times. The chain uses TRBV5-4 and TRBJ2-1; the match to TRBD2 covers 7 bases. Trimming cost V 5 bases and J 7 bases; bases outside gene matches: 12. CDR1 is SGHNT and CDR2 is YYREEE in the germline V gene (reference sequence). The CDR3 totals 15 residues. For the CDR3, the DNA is TGTGCCAGCAGTCGACGGGGGGACCTTCTTAATGAGCAGTTCTTC. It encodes CASSRRGDLLNEQFF.

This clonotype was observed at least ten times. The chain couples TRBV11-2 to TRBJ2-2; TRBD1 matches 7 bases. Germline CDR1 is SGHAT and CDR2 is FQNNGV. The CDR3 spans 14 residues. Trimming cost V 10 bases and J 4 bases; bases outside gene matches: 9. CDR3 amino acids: CATRRGQITGELFF. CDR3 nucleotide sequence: TGTGCCACGCGAAGGGGGCAGATCACCGGGGAGCTGTTTTTT.

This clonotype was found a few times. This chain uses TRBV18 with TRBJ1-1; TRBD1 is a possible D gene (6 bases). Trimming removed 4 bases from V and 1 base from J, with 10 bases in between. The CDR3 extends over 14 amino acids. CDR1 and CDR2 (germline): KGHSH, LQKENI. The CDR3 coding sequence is TGTGCCAGCTCACGAGACAGGCGGAACACTGAAGCTTTCTTT. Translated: CASSRDRRNTEAFF.